The subject of this entry is one T cell receptor (beta chain). Vbeta (60) and Jbeta (13) primers were used in the PCR. TCRdb keeps only in-frame clones here, not all; method: immunoSEQ multiplex PCR. The table records 90,000 to 110,000 clones, just under 70% of them present only once. The source of the sample is a study of cytomegalovirus exposure and HLA in healthy donors. This receptor was identified in a woman in her seventies in good health and CMV-seropositive. Sequences were obtained from PBMCs.

The CDR3 nucleotides read TGCAGCGTTGCGGACACAAACAATCAGCCCCAGCATTTT. Translating it yields CSVADTNNQPQHF. The rearrangement links TRBV29-1 to TRBJ1-5, with D possibly TRBD1 on 5 matching bases. CDR1 SQVTM and CDR2 ANQGSEA come from the germline V gene. This CDR3 comprises 13 residues. Trimming took 4 bases from V and 3 from J, leaving 10 bases between them. Using reference TRBV29-1 and TRBJ1-5 for the parts outside the CDR3, the full variable domain is SAVISQKPSRDICQRGTSLTIQCQVDSQVTMMFWYRQQPGQSLTLIATANQGSEATYESGFVIDKFPISRPNLTFSTLTVSNMSPEDSSIYLCSVADTNNQPQHFGDGTRLSIL.